This T cell receptor beta chain derives from a study of cytomegalovirus exposure and HLA in healthy donors. Study information: Among about 179 million T cells, an earlier analysis found 90 million to 130 million unique TCR beta sequences. Notes on the study in general: Later on, a genetic analysis was performed. It linked a missense variant in DCLRE1C with V- and J-gene trimming of TCR beta. Later work associated fewer than 20,000 TCR beta sequences with HLA alleles at 0.05 false discovery rate. Reported performance of the classifier showed diagnosis of cytomegalovirus status with high specificity and sensitivity.

As to this clone: Its antigen is still unknown.

V lost 2 bases to trimming and J lost 3 bases, with 7 bases between them. CDR1 is LNHDA and CDR2 is SQIVND in the germline V gene (reference sequence). The CDR3 loop spans 13 amino acids. The PCR made use of 60 Vbeta and 13 Jbeta primers. The method was immunoSEQ multiplex PCR; TCRdb's version includes in-frame clones alone and lacks a portion of them. The table lists more than 150,000 clones, roughly 78% of them singletons, with about 0.64% in the top ten. This chain connects TRBV19 to TRBJ1-1; D is uncertain. This clonotype was sampled from a boy between 5 and 17 years old in good health and CMV-seronegative. The specimen was PBMCs. This CDR3 is CASSISTYTEAFF. As DNA, the CDR3 is TGTGCCAGTAGTATATCGACTTACACTGAAGCTTTCTTT.